What follows are 17 T cell receptor beta chains derived from one specimen sequenced in a study of T cell responses to AZD1222 COVID-19 vaccine. Libraries were prepared by immunoSEQ multiplex PCR; TCRdb keeps only in-frame clonotypes and omits some of them. The sample has around 150,000 clones, roughly 90% seen once; the top ten hold approximately 3.3%. The sequences come from peripheral blood, collected 28 days after the second AZD1222 dose. These receptors were collected from an adult who received the AZD1222 COVID-19 vaccine.

This rearrangement joins TRBV9 to TRBJ1-2; no definite D call. The CDR3 has 15 amino acids. Germline values: CDR1 SGDLS, CDR2 YYNGEE. The germline V and J ends were trimmed by 3 bases and 4 bases, with 16 bases remaining between them. The CDR3 DNA reads as TGTGCCAGCAGCGCCTTCGGATCGACTAGCTATGGCTACACCTTC. This sequence encodes CASSAFGSTSYGYTF. The full variable domain, rest sourced from reference TRBV9 and TRBJ1-2, is DSGVTQTPKHLITATGQRVTLRCSPRSGDLSVYWYQQSLDQGLQFLIQYYNGEERAKGNILERFSAQQFPDLHSELNLSSLELGDSALYFCASSAFGSTSYGYTFGSGTRLTVV.

The gene calls are TRBV7-3 and TRBJ2-5; a weak D match, TRBD1 (5 bases). Germline V lookup: CDR1 SGHTA, CDR2 FQGTGA. The ends were cut back, 4 bases at V and 0 bases at J, with 12 bases in the middle. This CDR3 has 15 amino acids. CDR3: CASSSQGLDQETQYF. DNA of the CDR3: TGTGCCAGCAGCTCTCAGGGTCTAGACCAAGAGACCCAGTACTTC.

The chain has TRBV5-6 and TRBJ2-7; D is tentatively TRBD1 or TRBD2 (5 bases each). Trimming took off 5 bases at V and 2 bases at J, with 8 bases between the two ends. CDR1 is SGHDT, CDR2 YYEEEE, per germline. The CDR3 has 12 amino acids. CDR3 loop: CASRRGPYEQYF. The CDR3 nucleotides read TGTGCCAGCAGGAGGGGACCCTACGAGCAGTACTTC.

The chain employs TRBV18 and TRBJ1-2; D gene unclear. The germline CDR1 and CDR2 sequences are KGHSH and LQKENI. The V end was cut by 5 bases, the J end by 3 bases, with 10 bases between. This CDR3 comprises 13 residues. CDR3 protein: CASSGQSDYGYTF. The CDR3 DNA sequence: TGTGCCAGCTCAGGCCAAAGTGACTATGGCTACACCTTC.

This chain uses TRBV11-3 with TRBJ1-2, with D perhaps matching TRBD1 (5 bases). Germline-derived CDR1 and CDR2 are SGHNT and YENEEA. Trimming shortened V by 4 bases and J by 8 bases, and 23 bases separated the two germline ends. There are 16 residues in the CDR3. The CDR3 DNA follows: TGTGCCAGCAGCTCTCCCGCTGACGGAGGGGCGGGCGGCTACACCTTC. Amino acids: CASSSPADGGAGGYTF.

This chain joins TRBV6-5 and TRBJ1-4; D gene ambiguous. V was trimmed by 2 bases and J by 7 bases, leaving 17 bases between them. This CDR3 has 16 amino acids. Germline V lookup: CDR1 MNHEY, CDR2 SVGAGI. The chain's CDR3 is CASSYTDPRNGEKLFF. For the CDR3, the DNA is TGTGCCAGCAGTTACACCGACCCGAGGAACGGTGAAAAACTGTTTTTT.

The table lists this clone with a count of one. The rearrangement uses TRBV19 and TRBJ1-5, with D possibly TRBD1 on 5 matching bases. The CDR3 contains 15 residues. The germline V and J ends were trimmed by 3 bases and 7 bases, with 16 bases remaining between them. The germline V gene encodes CDR1 LNHDA and CDR2 SQIVND (reference sequence). Written as DNA, the CDR3 is TGTGCCAGTAGTATTGTGTGGCAGGGCCACCAGCCCCAGCATTTT. Its translation: CASSIVWQGHQPQHF.

The rearrangement joins TRBV7-6 to TRBJ2-7; D call uncertain. The CDR3 is made up of 15 amino acids. The germline V gene encodes CDR1 SGHVS and CDR2 FNYEAQ. Trimming took 1 base from V and 8 from J, leaving 18 bases between them. The chain's CDR3 is CASSLVVGSVDKQYF. The CDR3 DNA is TGTGCCAGCAGCTTAGTTGTTGGTTCCGTCGACAAGCAGTACTTC.

The J gene is TRBJ1-2, the V gene TRBV27, with TRBD1 matching 7 bases. This CDR3 contains 19 residues. Germline V lookup: CDR1 MNHEY, CDR2 SMNVEV (reference sequence). Unmatched junction bases numbered 19, after V lost 0 bases and J lost 6 bases. Here the CDR3 reads CASSLSYRVLDRIGHGYTF. The CDR3 nucleotides read TGTGCCAGCAGTTTATCTTATCGAGTATTGGACAGGATTGGGCATGGCTACACCTTC.

V gene TRBV7-2 combines with J gene TRBJ2-4, with TRBD1 matching 7 bases. The CDR3 runs 18 residues. J gave up 8 bases and V 3 bases, and 19 bases lay outside the gene matches. Germline-derived CDR1 and CDR2 are SGHTA and FQGNSA. CDR3 sequence (DNA): TGTGCCAGCAGCTTTGGACAGGAGGCCCCCTCAAGGACAGACATTCAGTACTTC. Translation: CASSFGQEAPSRTDIQYF.

The chain has TRBV5-1 and TRBJ2-3; D ambiguous. V was clipped by 0 bases and J by 5 bases, with 19 bases between them. The CDR3 contains 17 residues. Per germline, CDR1 SGHRS and CDR2 YFSETQ. The CDR3 DNA is TGCGCCAGCAGCTTGGGGGTACGACTGAGTCGTGTAGATACGCAGTATTTT. Its protein product is CASSLGVRLSRVDTQYF.

This chain joins TRBV5-3 and TRBJ1-1; D gene unclear. TRBV5-3 is designated an ORF whose function remains uncertain. The CDR3 loop spans 17 amino acids. Trimming shortened V by 0 bases and J by 2 bases, and 17 bases separated the two germline ends. Here the CDR3 DNA reads TGTGCCAGAAGCTTGGAGCAGGAGATACCCACTAACACTGAAGCTTTCTTT. Translated: CARSLEQEIPTNTEAFF.

This chain connects TRBV7-2 to TRBJ2-7, with D possibly matching TRBD1 (5 bases). The CDR3 has 15 residues. Trimming removed 1 base at V and 4 bases at J, with 14 bases between. Germline V gives CDR1 SGHTA, CDR2 FQGNSA. The CDR3 sequence: CASSLVQGFRYEQYF. CDR3 nucleotide sequence: TGTGCCAGCAGCTTAGTCCAGGGCTTTCGGTACGAGCAGTACTTC.

V usage is TRBV5-6 and J usage is TRBJ1-2; TRBD1 is a possible D gene (5 bases). Germline CDR1 is SGHDT and CDR2 is YYEEEE. CDR3 size: 14 residues. V was trimmed by 0 bases and J by 3 bases, leaving 9 bases between them. The CDR3 region is CASSLAGGDYGYTF. For the CDR3, the DNA is TGTGCCAGCAGCTTGGCGGGAGGGGACTATGGCTACACCTTC. Filled out from reference TRBV5-6 and TRBJ1-2, the complete variable domain reads DAGVTQSPTHLIKTRGQQVTLRCSPKSGHDTVSWYQQALGQGPQFIFQYYEEEERQRGNFPDRFSGHQFPNYSSELNVNALLLGDSALYLCASSLAGGDYGYTFGSGTRLTVV.

The chain uses TRBV9 and TRBJ2-1; 12 nucleotides agree with TRBD2. The trim removed 3 bases at V and 6 bases at J, leaving 13 bases unmatched. The germline V gene encodes CDR1 SGDLS and CDR2 YYNGEE. CDR3 size: 18 residues. The chain's CDR3 is CASSAPGAGTSGPNEQFF. Written as DNA, the CDR3 is TGTGCCAGCAGCGCGCCGGGGGCCGGGACTAGCGGGCCCAATGAGCAGTTCTTC.

This chain joins TRBV7-9 and TRBJ1-5; D gene uncertain. The CDR3 covers 12 residues. V lost 2 bases, J lost 4 bases, and 3 bases lay in between. The germline gives CDR1 SEHNR, CDR2 FQNEAQ (reference sequence). The CDR3 here is CASSLINQPQHF. The CDR3 coding sequence is TGTGCCAGCAGCTTAATAAATCAGCCCCAGCATTTT.

This chain connects TRBV14 to TRBJ1-6; a weak D match, TRBD1 (6 bases). Trimming cost V 4 bases and J 9 bases, with 16 bases left between them. The CDR3 is 15 amino acids. Germline V CDR1 and CDR2: SGHDN, FVKESK. The CDR3 loop reads CASSPVRGASSPLHF. The CDR3 DNA reads as TGTGCCAGCAGCCCGGTCCGGGGGGCGAGTTCACCCCTCCACTTT. The full variable domain, completed using reference TRBV14 and TRBJ1-6, is EAGVTQFPSHSVIEKGQTVTLRCDPISGHDNLYWYRRVMGKEIKFLLHFVKESKQDESGMPNNRFLAERTGGTYSTLKVQPAELEDSGVYFCASSPVRGASSPLHFGNGTRLTVT.